This TCR beta chain is from a study of response to subunit inactivated influenza vaccine. Trimming at V came to 4 bases and at J to 2 bases, leaving 5 bases not matched to a gene. Germline-derived CDR1 and CDR2 are SGHTA and FQGNSA. There are 14 residues in the CDR3. TCRdb ran MiXCR on the RT-PCR reads and lists one entry per CDR3 protein. The repertoire consists of almost 250,000 distinct CDR3 sequences, with 10% to 15% occurring once and the leading ten covering over 6.5%. This clonotype showed up many times. The antigen remains unidentified. Study-wide results and caveats: The authors suggested that every seasonal influenza vaccination recruits few new T cells.

The source material was non-naive T cells sorted from PBMCs, sampled 14 to 15 days before vaccination. The genes are TRBV7-2 and TRBJ2-7; 7 nucleotides line up with TRBD1. This sequence originates from a man between 45 and 60 years old who received an inactivated influenza vaccine. The DNA for the CDR3 is TGTGCCAGCAGCTATAGGACAGGACCCTACGAGCAGTACTTC. Its protein is CASSYRTGPYEQYF.